This TCR beta chain comes out of a study of blood T cell repertoires in COVID-19. Assignment of participants to cohorts was predicated upon participant-reported clinical history. TCRdb's copy holds only in-frame clones and misses some; the assay was immunoSEQ multiplex PCR. Counted here are a few hundred thousand clones, more than 70% occurring once; the ten biggest clones make up under 4.5%. In its sample, this clone was seen once. This clonotype was sampled from a man aged 25 to 40 with acute COVID-19. Sequencing was performed on PBMCs or T cells enriched from blood (not recorded which).

Here the CDR3 reads CASSYSTVAGELFF. The CDR3 DNA reads as TGTGCCAGCAGCTATTCGACAGTTGCCGGGGAGCTGTTTTTT. This rearrangement joins TRBV7-6 to TRBJ2-2, with D perhaps matching TRBD1 (5 bases). V was pared by 4 bases and J by 6 bases, with 12 bases between. CDR3 length: 14 amino acids. Germline-derived CDR1 and CDR2 are SGHVS and FNYEAQ.